Below, one TCR beta chain is given with its context. Its specific antigen is unknown. Per-nucleotide qualities are absent, and no much larger clonotype sits a single base away. This entry belongs to a study of T cell changes during pregnancy in multiple sclerosis (dated by TCRdb to about 2019). Concerning the study at large: The study looked at changes in the T cell repertoire across pregnancy in women with multiple sclerosis.

Looking up the germline V gene yields CDR1 LGHNA and CDR2 YSLEER. The CDR3 spans 13 residues, from the cysteine through the phenylalanine. Just the 39-base CDR3 DNA is kept, in frame starting at base 1. V loses 0 bases of germline sequence and J loses 8 bases, and the interval between the two ends is 10 bases. The library was generated by the immunoSEQ multiplex PCR assay. Held by TCRdb, this immuneACCESS table contains in-frame sequences only and omits some clones. Under half of the omission traces to an unresolved V gene where checked; the cause of the rest is unknown. In all, the sample holds about 79,000 clones, and approximately 92% of those were seen once. The ten top clones hold 0.75% of the sample.

The chain is encoded by TRBV4-3 joined to TRBJ1-2, with an unclear D gene assignment. The TCR originated in a female donor in good health, enrolled as a control in a pregnancy study. The material sequenced was peripheral blood, taken in the second trimester of pregnancy. The bases read TGCGCCAGCAGCCAAGATTTTAATAGCGGCTACACCTTC. Its protein is CASSQDFNSGYTF.